This T cell receptor (beta chain) appears in the sequencing data of a study of monozygotic twins with inflammatory bowel disease. TCRdb re-called the 5' RACE reads; one entry per CDR3 protein, DNA not given. The table for this sample gives roughly 300,000 distinct CDR3 sequences. Looked up from germline, CDR1 is LNHDA and CDR2 is SQIVND (reference sequence). The CDR3 extends over 15 amino acids. The specimen sequenced was blood. The chain recombines TRBV19 with TRBJ1-5; lacking DNA, the TRBD1 call made by TCRdb goes unchecked. The sequence derives from a human donor with ulcerative colitis or Crohn's disease, or a healthy co-twin of an affected twin (not recorded which). The CDR3 reads CASKIAGRGNQPQHF.